Listed here are 12 T cell receptor beta chains from one sample, sequenced in a study of shared T cell receptors in the human thymus. Sequencing was performed with immunoSEQ multiplex PCR; in TCRdb, only in-frame clones are kept and a portion is missing. This sample has some 720,000 clones, with approximately 90% found just once. This sample also appeared in a second study, on human thymus T cells.

The sample was thymocytes. All receptors derive from a boy under two years old with a congenital heart defect.

The gene calls are TRBV7-9 and TRBJ1-3, with 11 positions matching TRBD1. The germline V gene encodes CDR1 SEHNR and CDR2 FQNEAQ (reference sequence). Trimming removed 5 bases from V and 2 bases from J; junction bases left unmatched: 5. The CDR3 has 16 residues. CDR3 sequence (DNA): TGTGCCAGCAGCGACGCGGACAGGGGGCCTGGAAACACCATATATTTT. It codes for CASSDADRGPGNTIYF.

CDR3 protein: CASRALRGPYEQYF. In nucleotides, the CDR3 is TGTGCCAGCAGGGCTCTCAGGGGCCCCTACGAGCAGTACTTC. This chain uses TRBV2 with TRBJ2-7; possible D gene TRBD1, 6 bases. V was pared by 6 bases and J by 2 bases, with 14 bases between. The CDR3 length is 14 residues. CDR1 is SNHLY and CDR2 is FYNNEI in the germline V gene.

The chain is built from TRBV5-4 and TRBJ2-2, with D tentatively TRBD2 (6 bases). This CDR3 spans 17 amino acids. V was clipped by 0 bases and J by 3 bases, with 15 bases between them. Germline values: CDR1 SGHNT, CDR2 YYREEE (reference sequence). CDR3 bases: TGTGCCAGCAGCTTGGTAGGCACGGCGGGATACACCGGGGAGCTGTTTTTT. The encoded protein is CASSLVGTAGYTGELFF.

This chain joins TRBV2 and TRBJ2-7, with 8 bases that match TRBD1. The CDR3 is 13 amino acids. Germline CDR1 SNHLY, CDR2 FYNNEI. Trimming cost V 7 bases and J 1 base; bases outside gene matches: 3. CDR3 sequence (DNA): TGTGCCAGCACCCGGACAGGGTCCTACGAGCAGTACTTC. It is translated as CASTRTGSYEQYF.

This chain links TRBV4-2 with TRBJ2-1, with 9 nucleotides matching TRBD2. V shed 0 bases and J 8 bases; nucleotides not matched to a gene: 17. Germline V CDR1 and CDR2: LGHNA, YNFKEQ. CDR3 length equals 19 residues. The CDR3 nucleotides are TGTGCCAGCAGCCAAGATCCCATAATGGCGGGAGGGCCCGGAGATGAGCAGTTCTTC. Translation: CASSQDPIMAGGPGDEQFF.

J is TRBJ1-5 and V is TRBV19, with D perhaps TRBD1 (5 bases). Trimming cost V 4 bases and J 0 bases, with 7 bases left between them. There are 14 residues in the CDR3. Germline assignment: CDR1 LNHDA and CDR2 SQIVND (reference sequence). The CDR3 spells CASSSQGSNQPQHF. CDR3 DNA sequence: TGTGCCAGTAGTAGCCAGGGTAGCAATCAGCCCCAGCATTTT.

V is TRBV12-5 and J is TRBJ2-7, with a possible D match to TRBD1 (6 bases). Germline CDR1 and CDR2: LGHNT and FRNRAP. Deletions cut 7 bases from V and 0 bases from J, with 10 bases between. The length of the CDR3 is 13 residues. The CDR3 nucleotides read TGTGCTAGTGTCAACAGGGTCTCCTACGAGCAGTACTTC. Translation: CASVNRVSYEQYF.

V is TRBV29-1 and J is TRBJ2-2, with 7 bases aligning to TRBD1. This CDR3 comprises 11 residues. Germline assignment: CDR1 SQVTM and CDR2 ANQGSEA. J gave up 8 bases and V 7 bases, and 4 bases lay outside the gene matches. This CDR3 is CSARQGGELFF. Here the CDR3 DNA reads TGCAGCGCTCGACAGGGAGGGGAGCTGTTTTTT.

The CDR3 DNA sequence: TGCGCCAGCAGCCAAGTCCAGGCGAGACACAATGAGCAGTTCTTC. Translating it yields CASSQVQARHNEQFF. The V gene is TRBV4-1, the J gene TRBJ2-1; D is ambiguous. Trimming stripped 1 base from V and 5 bases from J, with 12 bases between. The V gene's germline CDR1 is MGHRA and CDR2 YSYEKL. The CDR3 is made up of 15 amino acids.

The rearrangement joins TRBV7-9 to TRBJ2-1, with a tentative D call TRBD1 (6 bases). Trimming pared 6 bases from V and 0 bases from J, leaving 15 bases between. The germline V gene has CDR1 SEHNR and CDR2 FQNEAQ (reference sequence). The CDR3 consists of 16 residues. The CDR3 coding sequence is TGTGCCAGCAGACGAAAGGGGGAGAGCTCCTACAATGAGCAGTTCTTC. Its protein is CASRRKGESSYNEQFF. Full variable domain (remainder filled in from reference TRBV7-9 and TRBJ2-1): DTGVSQNPRHKITKRGQNVTFRCDPISEHNRLYWYRQTLGQGPEFLTYFQNEAQLEKSRLLSDRFSAERPKGSFSTLEIQRTEQGDSAMYLCASRRKGESSYNEQFFGPGTRLTVL.

J is TRBJ1-2 and V is TRBV7-8; 7 positions agree with TRBD1. CDR3 size: 17 residues. Germline values: CDR1 SGHVS, CDR2 FQNEAQ. Trimming removed 1 base from V and 0 bases from J; junction bases left unmatched: 8. CDR3 DNA: TGTGCCAGCAGCTTAGAAGGCAGGGGGGCCTCTAACTATGGCTACACCTTC. The encoded protein is CASSLEGRGASNYGYTF.

The chain carries TRBV5-5 and TRBJ2-7, with 10 bases matching TRBD2. The CDR3 runs 16 residues. Trimming removed 2 bases from V and 6 bases from J; junction bases left unmatched: 11. Germline values: CDR1 SGHKS, CDR2 YYEKEE (reference sequence). The DNA of the CDR3 is TGTGCCAGCAGCTTAGTAGATTCAAGCGGGAGGGGCGAGCAGTACTTC. Its protein is CASSLVDSSGRGEQYF. The entire variable domain, with the rest obtained from reference TRBV5-5 and TRBJ2-7, is as follows: DAGVTQSPTHLIKTRGQQVTLRCSPISGHKSVSWYQQVLGQGPQFIFQYYEKEERGRGNFPDRFSARQFPNYSSELNVNALLLGDSALYLCASSLVDSSGRGEQYFGPGTRLTVT.